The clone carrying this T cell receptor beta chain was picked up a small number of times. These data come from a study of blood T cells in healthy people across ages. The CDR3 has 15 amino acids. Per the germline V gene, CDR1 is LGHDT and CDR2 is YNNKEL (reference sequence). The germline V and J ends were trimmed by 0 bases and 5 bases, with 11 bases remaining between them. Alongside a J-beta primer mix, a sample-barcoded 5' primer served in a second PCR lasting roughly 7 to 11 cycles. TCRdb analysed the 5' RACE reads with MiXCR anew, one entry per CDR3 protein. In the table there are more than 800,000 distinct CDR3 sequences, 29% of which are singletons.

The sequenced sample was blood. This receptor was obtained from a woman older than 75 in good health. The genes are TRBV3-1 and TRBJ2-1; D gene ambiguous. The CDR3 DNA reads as TGTGCCAGCAGCCAAGACGCTAACGGACACAATGAGCAGTTCTTC. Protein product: CASSQDANGHNEQFF.